One sample yielded the 30 T cell receptor beta chains listed below, sequenced in a study of cytomegalovirus exposure and HLA in healthy donors. PCR was performed using 60 Vbeta and 13 Jbeta primers. Profiled with immunoSEQ multiplex PCR; TCRdb holds only in-frame clones, not every one. The profile shows 100,000 or so clones, 77% of them singletons. What was sequenced was PBMCs. Receptors originate from a woman between 40 and 50 years old in good health and CMV-seropositive.

Concerning this clone itself: An end of the junction does not agree with germline; a read error may underlie this. Additional DNA sequences in this sample encode the identical CDR3. The V and J genes are TRBV19 and TRBJ1-4, with D perhaps matching TRBD1 (6 bases). CDR1 is LNHDA and CDR2 is SQIVND in the germline V gene (reference sequence). This CDR3 has 14 amino acids. In nucleotides, the CDR3 is TGCGCCACCAGGGCTACAGGGACTACTGAAAAACTGTTTTTT. Its translation: CATRATGTTEKLFF.

Only a few counts were recorded for this clone. V usage is TRBV6-5 and J usage is TRBJ2-7, with TRBD2 matching over 10 bases. Germline V lookup: CDR1 MNHEY, CDR2 SVGAGI. This CDR3 has 15 amino acids. Trimming took 6 bases from V and 0 from J; bases not matched to a gene: 5. The CDR3 region is CASSPSGGSSYEQYF. The CDR3 nucleotides are TGTGCCAGCAGCCCTAGCGGGGGAAGCTCCTACGAGCAGTACTTC.

The rearrangement links TRBV9 to TRBJ1-6, with D perhaps matching TRBD1 (6 bases). The CDR3 spans 14 residues. Trimming cost V 8 bases and J 6 bases, with 15 bases left between them. Germline CDR1 is SGDLS and CDR2 is YYNGEE. CDR3 nucleotide sequence: TGTGCCAGTAGATCAGGGGTCAGTAATTCACCCCTCCACTTT. It codes for CASRSGVSNSPLHF.

J is TRBJ2-7 and V is TRBV5-6; 12 nucleotides agree with TRBD1. V shed 7 bases, J shed 4 bases, and the junction held 6 bases outside the gene matches. The CDR3 is 14 residues long. Germline V CDR1 and CDR2: SGHDT, YYEEEE. The DNA for the CDR3 is TGTGCCAGCGTGGGGACAGGGGGCTCGTACGAGCAGTACTTC. This encodes CASVGTGGSYEQYF.

The chain has TRBV7-8 and TRBJ2-7; TRBD2 agrees at 13 bases. Losses at the gene ends were 3 bases for V and 0 bases for J; bases not matched to a gene: 2. Germline loops: CDR1 SGHVS, CDR2 FQNEAQ. The CDR3 contains 16 residues. The CDR3 reads CASSFGLAGASYEQYF. The CDR3, as DNA: TGTGCCAGCAGCTTCGGACTAGCGGGAGCCTCCTACGAGCAGTACTTC.

V gene TRBV27 combines with J gene TRBJ2-2; tentatively, D is TRBD1 (6 bases). Trimming took 7 bases from V and 6 from J, leaving 21 bases between them. This CDR3 has 16 amino acids. Germline assignment: CDR1 MNHEY and CDR2 SMNVEV (reference sequence). The CDR3 nucleotides read TGTGCCAGCACTATGTTCGGTCAGGGGCCCCCCGGGGAGCTGTTTTTT. Its translation: CASTMFGQGPPGELFF.

The CDR3 DNA follows: TGTGCCAGCTCACCGTATGGTACTAGGACCACCGGGGAGCTGTTTTTT. It translates to CASSPYGTRTTGELFF. The chain carries TRBV18 and TRBJ2-2; possibly TRBD2 for D (5 bases). The germline V and J ends were trimmed by 3 bases and 4 bases, with 15 bases remaining between them. CDR3 length equals 16 residues. Germline-derived CDR1 and CDR2 are KGHSH and LQKENI.

CDR3 nucleotide sequence: TGTGCCAGCAGCTTAGGACAGGGCGCTGAAGCTTTCTTT. Translated, it gives CASSLGQGAEAFF. This rearrangement joins TRBV11-1 to TRBJ1-1, with 7 bases aligning to TRBD1. Germline CDR1 is SGHAT and CDR2 is FQDESV (reference sequence). Losses at the gene ends were 1 base for V and 6 bases for J; bases not matched to a gene: 2. The CDR3 is 13 amino acids.

The gene calls are TRBV5-1 and TRBJ2-3; TRBD2 might be the D (5 bases). The CDR3 length is 13 residues. Germline assignment: CDR1 SGHRS and CDR2 YFSETQ. Deletions cut 9 bases from V and 0 bases from J, with 11 bases between. This CDR3 reads CATRGLSTDTQYF. CDR3 DNA sequence: TGCGCCACCAGAGGACTTAGCACAGATACGCAGTATTTT.

Concerning this clone: A junction boundary mismatches the germline segment, possibly from a read error. This chain links TRBV5-6 with TRBJ2-5, with a tentative D call TRBD2 (5 bases). This CDR3 region has 13 residues. Per the germline V gene, CDR1 is SGHDT and CDR2 is YYEEEE. The CDR3 region is CASSSVGVKTQYF. CDR3 in DNA: TGCGCCAGCAGCTCGGTCGGGGTAAAGACCCAGTACTTC.

This clone was recorded a few times. This chain connects TRBV28 to TRBJ1-1, with a tentative D call TRBD1 (5 bases). V lost 1 base and J 5 bases, leaving 8 bases between the germline ends. This CDR3 spans 13 amino acids. Germline values: CDR1 MDHEN, CDR2 SYDVKM. The CDR3 nucleotides read TGTGCCAGCAGTTTATCCAGACAGACTGAAGCTTTCTTT. Translated, it gives CASSLSRQTEAFF.

V and J are TRBV28 and TRBJ1-1, with unresolved D. This CDR3 contains 13 residues. Trimming removed 1 base at V and 5 bases at J, with 8 bases between. The germline CDR1 and CDR2 sequences are MDHEN and SYDVKM. The CDR3 loop reads CASSLSGRTEAFF. The CDR3 region has the DNA TGTGCCAGCAGTTTATCGGGGAGAACTGAAGCTTTCTTT.

This chain joins TRBV4-1 and TRBJ1-1; 7 positions agree with TRBD1. Germline V gives CDR1 MGHRA, CDR2 YSYEKL. The junction had 10 bases not matched to a gene; V was cut back by 1 base and J by 2 bases. The CDR3 loop spans 17 amino acids. DNA for the CDR3: TGCGCCAGCAGCCAAGGGGGGTTAAGGGGGCGTAACACTGAAGCTTTCTTT. Amino acid sequence: CASSQGGLRGRNTEAFF.

The count of this clone is one. The V and J genes are TRBV14 and TRBJ2-7; tentatively, D is TRBD2 (5 bases). The CDR3 has 13 amino acids. The V gene lost 5 bases and the J gene lost 5 bases, with 13 bases spanning the gap. The germline gives CDR1 SGHDN, CDR2 FVKESK. CDR3 sequence reads: CASSYGVRDEQYF. The CDR3 DNA is TGTGCCAGCAGCTACGGGGTCCGGGACGAGCAGTACTTC.

The rearrangement links TRBV7-8 to TRBJ2-5; 7 nucleotides agree with TRBD2. From germline, CDR1 is SGHVS and CDR2 FQNEAQ. The CDR3 covers 15 residues. Unmatched junction bases numbered 10, after V lost 4 bases and J lost 5 bases. CDR3 amino acids: CASSSVAVGGETQYF. DNA for the CDR3: TGTGCCAGCAGCTCGGTAGCGGTGGGGGGGGAGACCCAGTACTTC.

There are a few counts of this clone. The CDR3 is CSVATDYGYTF. The CDR3 DNA follows: TGCAGCGTTGCGACAGACTATGGCTACACCTTC. V gene TRBV29-1 combines with J gene TRBJ1-2, with D maybe TRBD1 (5 bases). The germline V and J ends were trimmed by 4 bases and 3 bases, with 6 bases remaining between them. Looked up from germline, CDR1 is SQVTM and CDR2 is ANQGSEA. The CDR3 consists of 11 residues.

The chain combines TRBV29-1 with TRBJ1-1; D possibly corresponds to TRBD1 (6 bases). The CDR3 loop spans 12 amino acids. Germline lookup yields CDR1 SQVTM and CDR2 ANQGSEA. V dropped 5 bases and J dropped 1 base, with 8 bases sitting between them. As DNA, the CDR3 is TGCAGCGTTATACAGGGGAACACTGAAGCTTTCTTT. This codes for CSVIQGNTEAFF.

This clone has only a few counts. The chain carries TRBV6-6 and TRBJ2-3; TRBD2 matches 7 bases. CDR1 is MNHNY, CDR2 SVGAGI, per germline (reference sequence). V was clipped by 6 bases and J by 2 bases; unmatched bases: 2. The CDR3 spans 13 residues. DNA of the CDR3: TGTGCCAGCAGACGGGACTACACAGATACGCAGTATTTT. Translation: CASRRDYTDTQYF.

The chain is built from TRBV27 and TRBJ2-3; TRBD1 agrees at 8 bases. Germline-derived CDR1 and CDR2 are MNHEY and SMNVEV (reference sequence). CDR3 length equals 17 residues. Losses at the gene ends were 2 bases for V and 0 bases for J; bases not matched to a gene: 7. The CDR3 DNA follows: TGTGCCAGCAGTTTAAGTTGGCAGGGGGCGAGCACAGATACGCAGTATTTT. Its translation: CASSLSWQGASTDTQYF.

This chain connects TRBV4-1 to TRBJ2-1; 8 bases are shared with TRBD2. V lost 2 bases to trimming and J lost 4 bases; unmatched junction nucleotides: 4. The CDR3 totals 15 residues. From germline, CDR1 is MGHRA and CDR2 YSYEKL. In DNA, the CDR3 is TGCGCCAGCAGCCAACGGCTAGCGGGTTACAATGAGCAGTTCTTC. Its protein is CASSQRLAGYNEQFF.

There are a few counts of this clone. The chain couples TRBV2 to TRBJ1-2; D not certain. Germline V gene data show CDR1 as SNHLY and CDR2 as FYNNEI. Trimming took 7 bases from V and 4 from J, leaving 13 bases between them. This CDR3 has 13 residues. The CDR3 nucleotides read TGTGCCAGCACCAAACTCGGCGGCTATGGCTACACCTTC. As protein: CASTKLGGYGYTF. Full variable domain (remainder filled in from reference TRBV2 and TRBJ1-2): EPEVTQTPSHQVTQMGQEVILRCVPISNHLYFYWYRQILGQKVEFLVSFYNNEISEKSEIFDDQFSVERPDGSNFTLKIRSTKLEDSAMYFCASTKLGGYGYTFGSGTRLTVV.

This sequence joins TRBV28 and TRBJ1-1, with 7 bases lining up with TRBD1. Trimming took 7 bases from V and 9 from J; bases not matched to a gene: 20. Germline lookup yields CDR1 MDHEN and CDR2 SYDVKM. The length of the CDR3 is 16 residues. The CDR3 DNA reads as TGTGCCAGCACTAGCAAAACAGGACAGGAGTATAAAAAAGCTTTCTTT. This sequence encodes CASTSKTGQEYKKAFF.

J is TRBJ1-1 and V is TRBV12-5, with D possibly TRBD1 on 5 matching bases. The ends were cut back, 1 base at V and 10 bases at J, with 13 bases in the middle. Germline values: CDR1 LGHNT, CDR2 FRNRAP. CDR3 length: 13 residues. In nucleotides, the CDR3 is TGTGCTAGTGGTTTGGGAGCTTGGGGCACAGCTTTCTTT. It codes for CASGLGAWGTAFF.

This chain links TRBV7-8 with TRBJ2-5; 8 nucleotides line up with TRBD1. CDR1 and CDR2 (germline): SGHVS, FQNEAQ. V lost 1 base to trimming and J lost 4 bases; unmatched junction nucleotides: 5. This CDR3 is built from 15 residues. The CDR3, as DNA: TGTGCCAGCAGCTTAGAGACCGGGACAGGAGAGACCCAGTACTTC. Amino acids: CASSLETGTGETQYF.

The CDR3 region is CASSTVPGLGRSSYNEQFF. The CDR3 DNA reads TGTGCCAGCAGTACCGTCCCGGGACTAGGCCGTAGCTCCTACAATGAGCAGTTCTTC. The rearrangement joins TRBV2 to TRBJ2-1, with 8 bases identical to TRBD2. With V trimmed by 5 bases and J by 0 bases, 15 bases remained unmatched. The V gene's germline CDR1 is SNHLY and CDR2 FYNNEI. This CDR3 has 19 amino acids.

This chain joins TRBV10-3 and TRBJ2-1; 11 nucleotides agree with TRBD2. The CDR3 length is 18 residues. V shed 2 bases, J shed 8 bases, and the junction held 14 bases outside the gene matches. Germline values: CDR1 ENHRY, CDR2 SYGVKD. CDR3 nucleotides: TGTGCCATCAGTGAGGGCCCGACTACTAGCGGGAGTCTCTATGAGCAGTTCTTC. Translated: CAISEGPTTSGSLYEQFF.

The chain employs TRBV4-3 and TRBJ2-1, with D perhaps matching TRBD2 (6 bases). The CDR3 totals 19 residues. Trimming shortened V by 1 base and J by 4 bases, and 23 bases separated the two germline ends. The V gene's germline CDR1 is LGHNA and CDR2 YSLEER. CDR3 DNA: TGCGCCAGCAGCCAAGGAATTTCCATAAGACGGGAGATTTACAATGAGCAGTTCTTC. Protein product: CASSQGISIRREIYNEQFF.

The J gene is TRBJ1-1, the V gene TRBV5-4; the D gene is possibly TRBD1 (5 bases). The length of the CDR3 is 14 residues. The V gene lost 3 bases and the J gene lost 4 bases, with 13 bases spanning the gap. In germline, CDR1 is SGHNT, CDR2 YYREEE (reference sequence). The CDR3 region is CASSSLAQGTEAFF. In nucleotides, the CDR3 is TGTGCCAGCAGCTCATTAGCCCAGGGCACTGAAGCTTTCTTT.

DNA of the CDR3: TGTGCCAGCAGCGTACAGGAACTCTCCTACGAGCAGTACTTC. It yields the protein CASSVQELSYEQYF. The rearrangement uses TRBV2 and TRBJ2-7; weak D call: TRBD1 (5 bases). CDR3 size: 14 residues. V was cut by 6 bases and J by 0 bases, with 12 bases left in between. CDR1 is SNHLY, CDR2 FYNNEI, per germline.

This clone was observed a single time. At one of its ends the junction is not consistent with the germline gene, which may arise from a read error. The chain has TRBV7-9 and TRBJ2-3; no clear D. Germline V gene data show CDR1 as SEHNR and CDR2 as FQNEAQ (reference sequence). The CDR3 is 13 residues long. This chain's CDR3 is CSSSLVSADTQYF. In DNA, the CDR3 is TGTTCCAGCAGCTTAGTCTCGGCAGATACGCAGTATTTT.